The present T cell receptor (beta chain) was sequenced within a study of CD8+ T cells in alopecia areata. The study's findings and limits: The presence of one nonresponder keeps the tie between baseline CD8+ expansion and response uncertain.

Following RNA extraction, reverse transcription yielded cDNA that acted as the sequencing template. Data came from immunoSEQ multiplex PCR; TCRdb stores just in-frame clones and leaves some out. The sample lists about 180,000 clones; 51% were seen once. Indicated treatment: oral pan-JAK inhibitor, 5-10 mg twice daily. The CDR3 totals 13 residues. The V and J ends lost 3 bases and 3 bases respectively, with 10 bases between them. CDR1 is SGDLS, CDR2 YYNGEE, per germline. On this clone itself: Its matching antigen is unknown. The same CDR3 can be traced to other DNA sequences in this sample.

This specimen was CD8+ T cells sorted from blood, taken around week 54, from a patient treated with tofacitinib. V is TRBV9 and J is TRBJ2-7; D tentatively fits TRBD1 or TRBD2 (6 bases each). This TCR derives from a human donor with alopecia areata. The CDR3 is CASSEGGGYEQYF. The CDR3 DNA is TGTGCCAGCAGCGAGGGGGGCGGCTACGAGCAGTACTTC.